What follows are 17 T cell receptor beta chains derived from one specimen sequenced in a study of T cell responses to AZD1222 COVID-19 vaccine. Profiled with immunoSEQ multiplex PCR; TCRdb holds only in-frame clones, not every one. The table includes about 120,000 clones, approximately 90% detected once. The specimen comprised peripheral blood, sampled on day 0 of AZD1222 vaccination. The origin of the receptors is an adult in good health.

The V and J genes are TRBV2 and TRBJ1-4; possibly TRBD1 for D (5 bases). Trimming left V 6 bases short and J 5 bases short, with 13 bases between. Germline loops: CDR1 SNHLY, CDR2 FYNNEI. The CDR3 has 14 residues. In DNA, the CDR3 is TGTGCCAGCAGCTTGGGCAGGGAGAATGAAAAACTGTTTTTT. It specifies CASSLGRENEKLFF.

This chain uses TRBV6-5 with TRBJ1-2; 8 positions agree with TRBD1. CDR1 and CDR2 (germline): MNHEY, SVGAGI. The length of the CDR3 is 15 residues. With 5 bases clipped from V and 2 bases from J, the junction kept 7 bases outside the gene matches. The CDR3 region has the DNA TGTGCCAGCAGTACAGGGGGGGGAATGAACTATGGCTACACCTTC. Translated: CASSTGGGMNYGYTF.

The chain uses TRBV29-1 and TRBJ2-7, with 7 positions matching TRBD1. Trimming took 3 bases from V and 6 from J; bases not matched to a gene: 17. The CDR3 spans 16 residues. Looked up from germline, CDR1 is SQVTM and CDR2 is ANQGSEA. The CDR3, as DNA: TGCAGCGTTGAGAAAAGGGCGACAGGGTGGGTTTCCGAGCAGTACTTC. It translates to CSVEKRATGWVSEQYF.

This clone was detected only a few times. V and J are TRBV24-1 and TRBJ1-2; D is uncertain. Germline CDR1 KGHDR, CDR2 SFDVKD. CDR3 size: 10 residues. Trimming cost V 9 bases and J 6 bases, with 7 bases left between them. DNA of the CDR3: TGTGCCACCGTTAGGAATGGCTACACCTTC. Its protein is CATVRNGYTF.

CDR3 nucleotides: TGTGCCAGTGGGGACAGATATGGCTACACCTTC. Translated: CASGDRYGYTF. V usage is TRBV7-3 and J usage is TRBJ1-2; 7 bases map to TRBD1. V gave up 9 bases and J gave up 5 bases; unmatched junction bases: 3. The CDR3 runs 11 residues. Germline V gives CDR1 SGHTA, CDR2 FQGTGA. Complete variable domain (other parts from reference TRBV7-3 and TRBJ1-2): GAGVSQTPSNKVTEKGKYVELRCDPISGHTALYWYRQSLGQGPEFLIYFQGTGAADDSGLPNDRFFAVRPEGSVSTLKIQRTERGDSAVYLCASGDRYGYTFGSGTRLTVV.

This clone has just one count. The chain uses TRBV15 and TRBJ2-1; 10 nucleotides match TRBD1. Germline-derived CDR1 and CDR2 are LNHNV and YYDKDF (reference sequence). The CDR3 length is 15 residues. V was clipped by 7 bases and J by 7 bases; unmatched bases: 10. Written as DNA, the CDR3 is TGTGCCACCAACGAAGGACAGGGGGTGTGGAATGAGCAGTTCTTC. Translating it yields CATNEGQGVWNEQFF.

CDR3 nucleotide sequence: TGTGCCATCAGTGGGCACACCAACACTGAAGCTTTCTTT. This sequence encodes CAISGHTNTEAFF. V and J are TRBV10-3 and TRBJ1-1; D is unresolved. This CDR3 is 13 amino acids long. The V gene lost 4 bases and the J gene lost 2 bases, with 8 bases spanning the gap. Per germline, CDR1 ENHRY and CDR2 SYGVKD.

The V call is TRBV19, the J call TRBJ2-7; D unclear. The V gene's germline CDR1 is LNHDA and CDR2 SQIVND (reference sequence). V dropped 5 bases and J dropped 5 bases, with 7 bases sitting between them. CDR3 length: 11 amino acids. The CDR3, as DNA: TGTGCCAGTAGTTCCGGCCACGAGCAGTACTTC. Protein: CASSSGHEQYF.

The chain links TRBV7-9 to TRBJ1-2, with 10 bases identical to TRBD1. J gave up 8 bases and V 4 bases, and 4 bases lay outside the gene matches. The V gene's germline CDR1 is SEHNR and CDR2 FQNEAQ (reference sequence). This CDR3 has 13 amino acids. CDR3 in amino acids: CASSSDRGVGYTF. CDR3 DNA: TGTGCCAGCAGCTCGGACAGGGGGGTCGGCTACACCTTC.

This chain links TRBV27 with TRBJ1-5; D not certain. V dropped 5 bases and J dropped 4 bases, with 6 bases sitting between them. Germline-derived CDR1 and CDR2 are MNHEY and SMNVEV (reference sequence). The CDR3 consists of 12 residues. The CDR3 DNA is TGTGCCAGCAGTGACCTTAATCAGCCCCAGCATTTT. Its translation: CASSDLNQPQHF.

The chain is built from TRBV18 and TRBJ2-1, with D uncertain. Deletions cut 2 bases from V and 9 bases from J, with 8 bases between. This CDR3 contains 12 residues. The germline V gene encodes CDR1 KGHSH and CDR2 LQKENI. The CDR3 DNA sequence: TGTGCCAGCTCACCATTTGGCAGTGAGCAGTTCTTC. Its translation: CASSPFGSEQFF.

This clone was seen once. The gene calls are TRBV18 and TRBJ1-4; 7 bases map to TRBD1. CDR3 length: 16 residues. Germline V gene sequence: CDR1 KGHSH, CDR2 LQKENI. The J segment lost 4 bases and the V segment lost 6 bases, leaving 11 bases of the junction unmatched. This chain's CDR3 is CASSQGRGGLNEKLFF. CDR3 coding DNA: TGTGCCAGCTCTCAAGGAAGAGGGGGCCTTAATGAAAAACTGTTTTTT.

The chain joins TRBV3-1 (or the pseudogene TRBV3-2) to TRBJ1-2, with D perhaps TRBD1 (5 bases). Germline-derived CDR1 and CDR2 are LGHDT and YNNKEL (reference sequence). This CDR3 is 14 amino acids long. Trimming cost V 4 bases and J 3 bases, with 12 bases left between them. DNA for the CDR3: TGTGCCAGCAGCCCTCCGGGGGGGGACTATGGCTACACCTTC. Translated: CASSPPGGDYGYTF.

The chain links TRBV10-2 to TRBJ2-3; D may be TRBD1 (5 bases). Germline values: CDR1 WSHSY, CDR2 SAAADI. The CDR3 extends over 12 amino acids. The V end lost 8 bases, the J end lost 6 bases, and 12 bases lay between the germline ends. The CDR3 loop reads CASSVTDDTQYF. In DNA, the CDR3 is TGCGCCAGCTCAGTGACAGACGATACGCAGTATTTT.

This chain links TRBV28 with TRBJ1-2, with 8 bases fitting TRBD1. V trimming: 7 bases; J trimming: 9 bases; junction bases outside the gene matches: 4. There are 11 residues in the CDR3. Germline values: CDR1 MDHEN, CDR2 SYDVKM. As DNA, the CDR3 is TGTGCCAGCACGGACAGGGAAAGCTACACCTTC. This encodes CASTDRESYTF.

The chain recombines TRBV4-2 with TRBJ1-2; perhaps TRBD1 as D (5 bases). V was cut by 1 base and J by 8 bases, with 14 bases left in between. Germline V gene lookup returns CDR1 LGHNA and CDR2 YNFKEQ. This CDR3 is 14 amino acids long. CDR3 amino acids: CASSQAAGLSGYTF. Written as DNA, the CDR3 is TGTGCCAGCAGCCAAGCGGCAGGGCTTTCCGGCTACACCTTC.

This rearrangement joins TRBV23-1 to TRBJ1-3; D is undetermined. TRBV23-1 is reported as an ORF; its role is uncertain. V gave up 10 bases and J gave up 0 bases, with 7 bases separating them. The CDR3 sequence is 12 residues long. This chain's CDR3 is CATYRSGNTIYF. The CDR3 bases are TGCGCCACCTACCGCTCTGGAAACACCATATATTTT.